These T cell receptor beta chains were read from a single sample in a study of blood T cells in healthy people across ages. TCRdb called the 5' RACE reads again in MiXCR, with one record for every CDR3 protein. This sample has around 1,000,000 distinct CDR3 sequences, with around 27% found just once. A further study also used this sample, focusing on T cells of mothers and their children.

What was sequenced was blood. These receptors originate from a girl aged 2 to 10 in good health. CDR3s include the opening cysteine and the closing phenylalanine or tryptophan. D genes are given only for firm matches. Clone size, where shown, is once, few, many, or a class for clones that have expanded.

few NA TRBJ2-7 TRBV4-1 CASSQVSSDEQYF TGCGCCAGCAGCCAAGTATCAAGCGACGAGCAGTACTTC
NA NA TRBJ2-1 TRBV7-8 CASSLETGNIYNEQFF TGTGCCAGCAGCTTAGAGACGGGGAATATCTACAATGAGCAGTTCTTC
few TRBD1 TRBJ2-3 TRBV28 CASARDRGIDTQYF TGTGCCAGCGCCCGGGACAGGGGGATAGATACGCAGTATTTT
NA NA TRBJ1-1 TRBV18 CASSPSIGVMNTEAFF TGTGCCAGCTCCCCGAGTATTGGGGTCATGAACACTGAAGCTTTCTTT
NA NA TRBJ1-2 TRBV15 CATSRERDLGSGYTF TGTGCCACCAGCAGAGAGCGGGACCTCGGTAGTGGCTACACCTTC
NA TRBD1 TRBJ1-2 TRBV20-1 CSARGETGNPIDYTF TGCAGTGCTAGGGGTGAGACAGGGAACCCTATCGACTACACCTTC
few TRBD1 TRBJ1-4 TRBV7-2 CASSGTANANEKLFF TGTGCCAGCAGTGGGACAGCCAACGCTAATGAAAAACTGTTTTTT
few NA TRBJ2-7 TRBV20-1 CSARGEMGSYEQYF TGCAGTGCCAGAGGAGAAATGGGCTCCTACGAGCAGTACTTC
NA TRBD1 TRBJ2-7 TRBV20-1 CSARGDRGPYEQYF TGCAGTGCAAGGGGGGACAGGGGCCCCTACGAGCAGTACTTC
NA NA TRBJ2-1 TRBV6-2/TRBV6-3 CASSSPGRVMGNEQLF TGTGCCAGCAGTTCGCCCGGACGCGTGATGGGCAATGAGCAGCTCTTC
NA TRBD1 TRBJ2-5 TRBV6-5 CASGSLDRAGETQYF TGTGCCAGCGGTTCCCTTGACAGGGCAGGGGAGACCCAGTACTTC
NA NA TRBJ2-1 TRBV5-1 CASSLLPSGVSYNEQFF TGCGCCAGCAGCCTACTACCATCAGGGGTATCCTACAATGAGCAGTTCTTC
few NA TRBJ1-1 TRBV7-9 CASVGMIDTEAFF TGTGCCAGCGTGGGGATGATAGACACTGAAGCTTTCTTT
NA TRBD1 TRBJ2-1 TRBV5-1 CASSSTGLSNEQFF TGCGCCAGCAGCTCGACAGGGCTGAGCAATGAGCAGTTCTTC
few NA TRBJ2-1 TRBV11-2 CASTPPGGDRINEQFF TGTGCCAGCACCCCTCCGGGGGGGGACAGGATCAATGAGCAGTTCTTC
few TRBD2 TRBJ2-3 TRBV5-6 CASSLVASGRSTDTQYF TGTGCCAGCAGCTTGGTCGCTAGCGGGAGGAGTACAGATACGCAGTATTTT
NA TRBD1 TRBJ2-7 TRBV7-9 CASSFPDRGYEQYF TGTGCCAGCAGCTTCCCAGACAGGGGCTACGAGCAGTACTTC
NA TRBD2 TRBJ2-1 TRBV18 CASSPSGRSRNEQFF TGTGCCAGCTCACCTAGCGGGAGAAGCAGAAATGAGCAGTTCTTC
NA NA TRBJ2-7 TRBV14 CASSQVFSRRVGYEQYF TGTGCCAGCAGCCAAGTTTTTAGTCGCAGGGTAGGCTACGAGCAGTACTTC
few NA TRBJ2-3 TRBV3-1 CASDLERITDTQYF TGTGCCAGCGACCTCGAGAGGATCACAGATACGCAGTATTTT
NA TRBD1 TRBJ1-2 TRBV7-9 CASSSTSGTGGYGYTF TGTGCCAGCAGCTCAACTTCCGGGACAGGGGGCTATGGCTACACCTTC
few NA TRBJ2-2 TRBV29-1 CSVGSPDYTGELFF TGCAGCGTTGGTTCCCCCGATTACACCGGGGAGCTGTTTTTT
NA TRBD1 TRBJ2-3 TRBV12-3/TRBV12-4 CASRLTGVRTDTQYF TGTGCCAGCAGGCTCACAGGGGTGAGGACAGATACGCAGTATTTT
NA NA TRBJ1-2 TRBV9 CASSPRASPGGYTF TGTGCCAGCAGCCCCCGGGCCTCCCCGGGGGGCTACACCTTC
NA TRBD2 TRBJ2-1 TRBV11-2 CASSPKAGEQFF TGTGCCAGCAGCCCCAAAGCGGGGGAGCAGTTCTTC
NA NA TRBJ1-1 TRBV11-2 CASGPTALGAFF TGTGCCAGCGGCCCGACAGCCCTTGGGGCTTTCTTT
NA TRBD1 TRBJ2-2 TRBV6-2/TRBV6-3 CASSYTPRDRASGELFF TGTGCCAGCAGTTATACCCCCCGGGACAGAGCCTCCGGGGAGCTGTTTTTT
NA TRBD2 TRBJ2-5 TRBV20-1 CSALADQETQYF TGCAGTGCTCTAGCGGATCAAGAGACCCAGTACTTC
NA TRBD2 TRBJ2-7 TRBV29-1 CSVRTSGYERYF TGCAGCGTGCGGACTAGCGGCTACGAGCGGTACTTC
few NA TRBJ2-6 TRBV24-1 CATSERDSSGANVLTF TGTGCCACCAGTGAGCGGGACAGTTCTGGGGCCAACGTCCTGACTTTC
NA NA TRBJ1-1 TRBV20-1 CSADRRGPLRPEAFF TGCAGTGCTGATCGACGGGGCCCCCTAAGGCCTGAAGCTTTCTTT
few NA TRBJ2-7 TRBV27 CASSFSVSAQQYF TGTGCCAGCAGTTTTTCCGTTTCCGCACAACAGTACTTC
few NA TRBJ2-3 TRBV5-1 CASMVGSTDTQYF TGCGCCAGCATGGTGGGGAGCACAGATACGCAGTATTTT
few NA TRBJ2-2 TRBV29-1 CSVDVRSNTGELFF TGCAGCGTTGATGTACGGTCGAACACCGGGGAGCTGTTTTTT
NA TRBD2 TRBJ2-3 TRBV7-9 CASSPPGLALDTQYF TGTGCCAGCAGCCCACCGGGACTAGCTCTGGATACGCAGTATTTT
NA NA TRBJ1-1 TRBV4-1 CASSQVNAEAFF TGCGCCAGCAGCCAGGTCAACGCTGAAGCTTTCTTT
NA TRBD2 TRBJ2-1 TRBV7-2 CASSPSLAGVGLSEQFF TGTGCCAGCAGCCCTTCCTTAGCGGGAGTCGGGTTGAGTGAGCAGTTCTTC
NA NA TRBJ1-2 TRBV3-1 CASSAQGKSNYGYTF TGTGCCAGCAGCGCTCAGGGAAAGAGTAACTATGGCTACACCTTC
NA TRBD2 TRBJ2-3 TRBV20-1 CSARGRAIIADTQYF TGCAGTGCTCGTGGGAGGGCCATTATAGCGGATACGCAGTATTTT
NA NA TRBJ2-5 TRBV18 CASSPPGMYQETQYF TGTGCCAGCTCACCGCCGGGAATGTACCAAGAGACCCAGTACTTC
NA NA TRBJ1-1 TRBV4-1 CASSQDLAEAFF TGCGCCAGCAGCCAAGATCTGGCTGAAGCTTTCTTT
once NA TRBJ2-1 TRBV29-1 CSVGGHYDEQFF TGCAGCGTCGGGGGGCACTACGATGAGCAGTTCTTC
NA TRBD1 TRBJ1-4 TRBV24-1 CVTSDGTGGIRGDEKLFF TGTGTCACCAGTGATGGGACAGGGGGCATCCGAGGGGATGAAAAACTGTTTTTT
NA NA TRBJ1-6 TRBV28 CASSFGQLYSPLHF TGTGCCAGCAGTTTTGGGCAGCTTTATTCACCCCTCCACTTT
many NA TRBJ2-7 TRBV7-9 CASSLVPDSSYEQYF TGTGCCAGCAGCCTCGTGCCAGACAGTAGTTACGAGCAGTACTTC
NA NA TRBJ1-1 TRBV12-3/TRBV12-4 CASKGGDTEAFF TGTGCCAGCAAAGGGGGTGACACTGAAGCTTTCTTT
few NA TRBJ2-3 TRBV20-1 CSVARESWSSSTDTQYF TGCAGTGTTGCTAGAGAATCATGGAGTTCTAGCACAGATACGCAGTATTTT
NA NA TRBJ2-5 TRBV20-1 CSARDGFQETQYF TGCAGTGCTAGAGACGGCTTCCAAGAGACCCAGTACTTC
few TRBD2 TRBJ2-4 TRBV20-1 CSAIGTSGNIQYF TGCAGTGCTATCGGGACTAGCGGGAACATTCAGTACTTC
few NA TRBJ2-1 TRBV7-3 CASSPSGGWANNEQFF TGTGCCAGCAGCCCGTCGGGTGGGTGGGCCAACAATGAGCAGTTCTTC
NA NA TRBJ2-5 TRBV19 CATLDSKETQYF TGTGCCACCCTAGACAGTAAAGAGACCCAGTACTTC
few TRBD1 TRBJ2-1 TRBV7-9 CASSVGQVSYNEQFF TGTGCCAGCAGCGTTGGACAGGTATCCTACAATGAGCAGTTCTTC
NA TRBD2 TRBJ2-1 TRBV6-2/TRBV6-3 CASSQTPFLAGDNEQFF TGTGCCAGCAGTCAAACCCCCTTTCTAGCGGGGGACAATGAGCAGTTCTTC
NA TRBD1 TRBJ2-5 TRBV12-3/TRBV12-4 CASSSSHRGETQYF TGTGCCAGCAGCTCCTCACACAGGGGAGAGACCCAGTACTTC
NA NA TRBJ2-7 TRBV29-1 CSVEDRTVSSYEQYF TGCAGCGTTGAAGACCGGACCGTTAGCTCCTACGAGCAGTACTTC